This section outlines one T cell receptor (beta chain) sequence together with its context. Its antigen is currently unknown. V lost 1 base and J lost 3, with 3 bases in between. CDR3 size: 13 residues. Germline V lookup: CDR1 SGHTA, CDR2 FQGTGA. Replicate PCRs for sorted subsets used around 190 ng DNA; this equaled some 30,000 T cell genomes. Libraries were prepared by immunoSEQ multiplex PCR; TCRdb keeps only in-frame clonotypes and omits some of them. Here the sample spans about 2.1 million clones, around 93% being singletons. CD45RO negativity and positive selection for CCR7 defined naive CD8 cells, a population that excluded terminally differentiated effector memory CD45RA+ cells. This sample was included in a study of shared clonotypes between healthy human individuals. Study-wide background: Per-donor plates numbered three CD4 naive, three CD4 memory, two CD8 naive and one CD8 memory. The study, taken as a whole, reports: Estimated richness was generally greater in naive than memory subsets. Rarefaction indicated that sorted-subset sequencing remained incomplete although depth was large.

Sequencing input: naive CD8+ T cells from PBMCs. The receptor was isolated from a man aged 18-30 years in good health. Some clones in this sample may be carry-over from other donors' samples. The J gene is TRBJ2-2, the V gene TRBV7-3; no clear D gene. The CDR3 spells CASSLSDTGELFF. CDR3 DNA sequence: TGTGCCAGCAGCTTAAGTGACACCGGGGAGCTGTTTTTT.